This TCR beta chain was sequenced during a study of human T cells and chemical hapten exposure (dated by TCRdb to the early 2020s). For the wider study: For sensitization, 2% DPC in acetone was applied to a roughly 2 cm by roughly 2 cm area of upper inner arm skin. Patch tests used Finn chambers with 0.01% DPC on the upper back, scored after 6 days by International Contact Dermatitis Research Group standards. In alopecia patients, the study followed how the peripheral blood TCR repertoire changed in vivo over primary and secondary sensitization to diphenylcyclopropenone (DPC), a hapten. Blood was sampled from patients pre-sensitization (week 0) and at 2, 6 and about 24 weeks after DPC sensitization. Alopecia areata with under or over 50% scalp involvement, alopecia totalis and alopecia universalis were represented in the patient cohort, which was mostly female. Throughout the study period of 20 to 30 weeks, patients also received therapeutic DPC doses to the scalp every week. For TCR sequencing, blood came from twenty-nine alopecia patients at anywhere from one to four time points (pre-sensitization, 2, 6 and 24 weeks). Libraries were pooled for sequencing, and per-sample TCR yields varied mainly because of small differences in library volumes within the pool.

The study at large found these results: Significantly more large CDR3 similarity clusters were formed by expanded TCRs than by pre-sensitization or healthy control sets, consistent with antigen-driven responses. All patients had alopecia, a presumed autoimmune disease, so their immune response might differ from that of healthy individuals. The number of PT1 expanded TCRs positively correlated with patch test score, significant at thresholds 8, 16 and 32 but not 4. Repeated subsampling changed both the strength of the expansion versus patch-test correlation and the threshold at which the correlation became significant. DPC sensitization did not change how many TCRs were above 1 in 1000 frequency, and no evidence was found of alterations in global repertoire structure.

Library construction relied on RACE. Sequenced on a NextSeq 500. During library preparation, unique molecular identifiers were attached to individual cDNA molecules so that TCRs could be counted in a quantitative, reproducible way. Each blood RNA sample was used to sequence both TCR alpha and TCR beta chains. The original methods were these. The median number of TCRs per sample was approximately 98,000, ranging from about 23,224 to 690,600. V, J and CDR3 annotation of the TCR reads was performed with the Decombinator software suite. For the PS versus PT1 abundance plots, all samples were subsampled to the same number of TCRs (28,000). Expanded TCRs were defined as absent before sensitization and observed at least eight times at the 2-week time point. The public reads were quality trimmed at Q25 with fastp and then assembled into clones with MiXCR by TCRdb, keeping productive beta chains. A single entry per CDR3 protein holds the most common genes and DNA from its merged rows. TCRdb's processing, not the study's, gives the V and J calls here. The sample yields more than 85,000 distinct CDR3 sequences; 9.5% to 11% were counted once. Together, the top ten hold about 2% of the sample.

CDR1 and CDR2, per the germline V gene, are SGHAT and FQNNGV. The CDR3 contains 18 residues, cysteine and phenylalanine counted. Here the CDR3 DNA is all that survives: 54 bases in frame from base 1. V lost 5 bases and J lost 3 bases, and the count of bases not matched to a germline gene is 15. Sample time point, as interpreted from the label and publication: patch test 2, 6 weeks after DPC sensitization. The treatment or condition tag for this specimen amounts to: therapeutic diphenylcyclopropenone sensitization with weekly scalp DPC. At every patch-test visit, the blood draw took place before the patch test was put on. Patients were considered eligible if aged 18 to 70, diagnosed with alopecia and deemed suitable for DPC therapy, and patients were excluded if pregnant. Total RNA was extracted from unfractionated whole blood collected in Tempus Blood RNA tubes. This clonotype was seen a few times. Its antigen is not yet known. No base quality values were provided; no much bigger clone lies one nucleotide off.

The sequence links TRBV11-2 to TRBJ1-4; 7 central bases correspond to TRBD1. The receptor's source is a man aged 35-49 years with alopecia areata. Some clones in this sample may be carry-over from other donors' samples. The sample in question was whole blood, obtained in connection with sensitization to the hapten diphenylcyclopropenone (DPC). The CDR3 protein: CASSPNLEQGIANEKLFF. Here is the DNA: TGTGCCAGCAGCCCAAATTTGGAACAGGGGATAGCTAATGAAAAACTGTTTTTT.